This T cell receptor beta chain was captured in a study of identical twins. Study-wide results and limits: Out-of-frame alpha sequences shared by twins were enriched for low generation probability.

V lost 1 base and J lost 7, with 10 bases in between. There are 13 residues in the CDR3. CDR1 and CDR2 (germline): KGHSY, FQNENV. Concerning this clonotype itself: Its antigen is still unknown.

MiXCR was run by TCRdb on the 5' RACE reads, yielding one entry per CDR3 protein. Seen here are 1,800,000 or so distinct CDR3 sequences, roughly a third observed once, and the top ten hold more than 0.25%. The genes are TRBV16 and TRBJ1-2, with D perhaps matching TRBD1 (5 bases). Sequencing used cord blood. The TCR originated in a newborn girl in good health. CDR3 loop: CASSQLQGGGYTF. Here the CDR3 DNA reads TGTGCCAGCAGCCAATTGCAGGGTGGTGGCTACACCTTC.